This T cell receptor (beta chain) appears in the sequencing data of a study of T cells in Graves' hyperthyroidism and ophthalmopathy. The overall study: Peripheral blood was taken when the disease was first diagnosed, before any treatment began. General observations from the study: Through a model of 13 V-J features, ophthalmopathy was separated from stable hyperthyroidism. Blood held most thyroid clonotypes expanded above 0.001 frequency.

Not enrolled were patients with uncontrolled infection, other autoimmune disease, pregnancy or lactation. The length of the CDR3 is 16 residues. Trimming at V came to 1 base and at J to 2 bases, leaving 7 bases not matched to a gene. Looked up from germline, CDR1 is MGHRA and CDR2 is YSYEKL. Amplified TCR beta CDR3 regions came from RNA transcripts. Carried out on the TCR CDR3, a first-round RT-PCR used the HTBI primer set. TCRdb re-analysed the multiplex PCR reads in MiXCR, keeping a single row per CDR3 protein. Of approximately 270,000 distinct CDR3 sequences in the sample, less than 15% were seen once. This clonotype was recorded many times. Antigen specificity is unknown.

Sequencing was done on a sample of blood. This TCR was recovered from a woman in her thirties or forties with Graves' hyperthyroidism that later progressed to Graves' ophthalmopathy. The V call is TRBV4-1, the J call TRBJ2-7; 8 bases line up with TRBD2. The CDR3 is CASSQGFRGRPYEQYF. The DNA of the CDR3 is TGCGCCAGCAGCCAAGGGTTTCGCGGGAGGCCCTACGAGCAGTACTTC.